The 22 T cell receptor beta chains below were found in one sample sequenced in a study of regulatory T cells in long-lasting Graves disease. Building the TCR beta libraries relied on iRepertoire HTBI primers, and CDR3 regions underwent Arm-PCR. TCRdb re-analysed the multiplex PCR reads in MiXCR, keeping a single row per CDR3 protein. The table lists about 350,000 distinct CDR3 sequences, around 15% of them singletons. Described time point: newly diagnosed GD, antithyroid drugs for less than 3 months. PBMC-extracted RNA yielded the TCR library. The sample was also reused in another study, on T cells in Graves' hyperthyroidism and ophthalmopathy.

The source was peripheral blood mononuclear cells (PBMCs), collected at new diagnosis, from a patient treated with antithyroid drugs. These receptors were taken from a man between 35 and 55 years old with Graves disease.

The sample holds many counts of this clonotype. This chain joins TRBV18 and TRBJ1-1; D unclear. CDR1 KGHSH and CDR2 LQKENI come from the germline V gene. This CDR3 is 15 amino acids long. The V and J ends lost 2 bases and 11 bases respectively, with 21 bases between them. The CDR3 loop is CASSPTFADSSNAFF. The DNA of the CDR3 is TGTGCCAGCTCACCAACGTTCGCGGACTCTTCAAACGCTTTCTTT.

CDR3 sequence reads: CASSLSYSNYGYTF. The CDR3, as DNA: TGTGCCAGCAGTTTAAGCTATTCTAACTATGGCTACACCTTC. V gene TRBV28 combines with J gene TRBJ1-2; D gene ambiguous. With 2 bases removed from V and 0 bases from J, the gap between germline ends came to 7 bases. Germline assignment: CDR1 MDHEN and CDR2 SYDVKM. This CDR3 has 14 amino acids.

On this clonotype itself: One base separates it from a far larger clone, so it is likely a read error. The chain combines TRBV11-3 with TRBJ2-7; TRBD2 is a possible D gene (5 bases). With 3 bases removed from V and 7 bases from J, the gap between germline ends came to 16 bases. In germline, CDR1 is SGHNT, CDR2 YENEEA. This CDR3 region has 14 residues. The CDR3 sequence is CASSFSALYNEQYF. DNA of the CDR3: TGTGCCAGCAGCTTTAGCGCACTCTACAATGAGCAGTACTTC.

V is TRBV20-1 and J is TRBJ2-7; no firm D call. The V gene's germline CDR1 is DFQATT and CDR2 SNEGSKA (reference sequence). V lost 1 base and J 4 bases, leaving 8 bases between the germline ends. This CDR3 has 12 amino acids. This CDR3 is CSARVQSYEQYF. CDR3 bases: TGCAGTGCTAGAGTGCAGAGTTACGAGCAGTACTTC.

Details on this clonotype: Given a much more abundant clone one base away, this may be a read error. The chain carries TRBV5-1 and TRBJ2-5, with 10 bases matching TRBD1. The CDR3 length is 16 residues. J was trimmed by 4 bases and V by 4 bases; bases with no gene match: 10. From germline, CDR1 is SGHRS and CDR2 YFSETQ. This CDR3 reads CASSVSGTGVPETQYF. The CDR3 region has the DNA TGCGCCAGCAGCGTTTCCGGGACAGGGGTCCCAGAGACCCAGTACTTC.

The chain has TRBV20-1 and TRBJ2-7; 7 bases fit TRBD1. V gave up 0 bases and J gave up 3 bases; unmatched junction bases: 2. Germline V gene data show CDR1 as DFQATT and CDR2 as SNEGSKA (reference sequence). The CDR3 is made up of 13 amino acids. The CDR3 sequence is CSARDNRGYEQYF. As DNA, the CDR3 is TGCAGTGCTAGAGATAACAGGGGCTACGAGCAGTACTTC.

This clonotype was detected only a few times. The V and J genes are TRBV28 and TRBJ2-1; the D gene is possibly TRBD1 (5 bases). Trimming took off 6 bases at V and 9 bases at J, with 12 bases between the two ends. Germline V gene sequence: CDR1 MDHEN, CDR2 SYDVKM. This CDR3 is built from 12 residues. The DNA of the CDR3 is TGTGCCAGCAGAGACAGAATTGTTGAGCAGTTCTTC. This gives the protein CASRDRIVEQFF.

This clonotype was detected ten times or more. The chain combines TRBV2 with TRBJ1-4; 8 bases map to TRBD1. The CDR3 runs to 14 residues. J was trimmed by 5 bases and V by 6 bases; bases with no gene match: 5. Looked up from germline, CDR1 is SNHLY and CDR2 is FYNNEI. The CDR3 protein is CASRRNRGNEKLFF. The CDR3 DNA reads TGTGCCAGCAGAAGGAACAGGGGGAATGAAAAACTGTTTTTT.

In its sample, this clonotype was seen a few times. The chain links TRBV4-1 to TRBJ2-3, with D hard to call. The CDR3 covers 14 residues. Trimming removed 0 bases from V and 0 bases from J, with 4 bases in between. Germline V gene lookup returns CDR1 MGHRA and CDR2 YSYEKL. DNA of the CDR3: TGCGCCAGCAGCCAAGATGGCAGCACAGATACGCAGTATTTT. Its protein is CASSQDGSTDTQYF.

This clonotype was seen many times. The rearrangement links TRBV6-1 to TRBJ2-7, with 8 bases fitting TRBD1. The V gene end was trimmed by 8 bases and the J gene end by 4 bases; junction bases not matched to a gene: 13. Looked up from germline, CDR1 is MNHNS and CDR2 is SASEGT. The CDR3 covers 15 residues. The CDR3 is CASRGLGQGKYEQYF. In nucleotides, the CDR3 is TGTGCCAGCCGCGGCCTCGGACAGGGAAAGTACGAGCAGTACTTC.

This clonotype was observed many times. The chain links TRBV12-3 or TRBV12-4 to TRBJ1-5, with a weak D call TRBD1 (5 bases). The V gene lost 6 bases and the J gene lost 0 bases, with 15 bases spanning the gap. The CDR3 length is 16 residues. CDR3 sequence reads: CASSPYRGDSNQPQHF. CDR3 nucleotides: TGTGCCAGCAGCCCGTATCGGGGGGATAGCAATCAGCCCCAGCATTTT.

This clonotype was detected ten times or more. The chain carries TRBV6-1 and TRBJ2-3; TRBD2 matches at 10 bases. J lost 5 bases, V lost 7 bases, and 3 bases had no gene match. CDR1 is MNHNS, CDR2 SASEGT, per germline. This CDR3 contains 13 residues. Here the CDR3 reads CASNLAGEDTQYF. The CDR3 nucleotides are TGTGCCAGCAATCTAGCGGGGGAAGATACGCAGTATTTT.

This clonotype was seen ten or more times. The chain joins TRBV12-3 or TRBV12-4 to TRBJ1-5; 8 bases align to TRBD1. There are 15 residues in the CDR3. The junction had 6 bases not matched to a gene; V was cut back by 5 bases and J by 3 bases. CDR3 DNA: TGTGCCAGCAGTGACAGGGGAACTAACAATCAGCCCCAGCATTTT. This gives the protein CASSDRGTNNQPQHF.

This clonotype was recorded at least ten times. At one end the junction does not follow the germline gene, possibly because of a read error. The V call is TRBV5-1, the J call TRBJ2-3; D not certain. In germline, CDR1 is SGHRS, CDR2 YFSETQ. The CDR3 covers 13 residues. CDR3 loop: CASSLSPTDTQYF. CDR3 sequence (DNA): TGTGCCAGCAGCTTAAGCCCCACAGATACGCAGTATTTT.

This clonotype was seen at least ten times. The rearrangement joins TRBV28 to TRBJ1-3, with 8 bases aligning to TRBD1. The ends lost 5 bases at V and 4 bases at J; junction bases unmatched: 7. Germline values: CDR1 MDHEN, CDR2 SYDVKM. CDR3 length: 15 amino acids. CDR3 in DNA: TGTGCCAGCAGTCAAACAGGGGGATCCGGAAACACCATATATTTT. This encodes CASSQTGGSGNTIYF.

The chain uses TRBV28 and TRBJ2-7; D gene unclear. There are 15 residues in the CDR3. The germline V gene encodes CDR1 MDHEN and CDR2 SYDVKM. V dropped 2 bases and J dropped 0 bases, with 11 bases sitting between them. CDR3 loop: CASSLMRRASYEQYF. CDR3 nucleotides: TGTGCCAGCAGTTTAATGAGGCGTGCCTCCTACGAGCAGTACTTC.

This clonotype was seen only a few times. The chain links TRBV19 to TRBJ2-1, with 8 bases aligning to TRBD2. There are 14 residues in the CDR3. Germline V gives CDR1 LNHDA, CDR2 SQIVND (reference sequence). Trimming cost V 7 bases and J 3 bases; bases outside gene matches: 5. The CDR3 loop reads CASTRGGDYNEQFF. CDR3 nucleotide sequence: TGTGCCAGTACACGGGGGGGCGACTACAATGAGCAGTTCTTC.

The V call is TRBV12-3 or TRBV12-4, the J call TRBJ2-6; the match to TRBD1 covers 7 bases. This CDR3 comprises 15 residues. The junction had 7 bases not matched to a gene; V was cut back by 6 bases and J by 5 bases. CDR3 sequence: CASRLTGVRANVLTF. CDR3 DNA sequence: TGTGCCAGCAGACTAACAGGGGTTAGGGCCAACGTCCTGACTTTC.

This clonotype was seen at least ten times. The V gene is TRBV4-1, the J gene TRBJ2-5; D remains ambiguous. Trimming stripped 0 bases from V and 5 bases from J, with 10 bases between. Germline CDR1 MGHRA, CDR2 YSYEKL. CDR3 length: 14 amino acids. CDR3 nucleotides: TGCGCCAGCAGCCAAGATTATCGTCCCGAGACCCAGTACTTC. As protein: CASSQDYRPETQYF.

The sample holds many counts of this clonotype. The genes are TRBV29-1 and TRBJ2-1, with TRBD1 as a possible D gene (6 bases). CDR1 and CDR2 from the germline V gene are SQVTM and ANQGSEA. CDR3 size: 12 residues. Trimming removed 6 bases at V and 7 bases at J, with 13 bases between. The CDR3 is CSVTTGLNEQFF. CDR3 coding DNA: TGCAGCGTGACCACAGGGTTGAATGAGCAGTTCTTC.

Many counts were recorded for this clonotype. The chain has TRBV7-9 and TRBJ2-1, with TRBD2 identical over 12 bases. The V gene end was trimmed by 3 bases and the J gene end by 4 bases; junction bases not matched to a gene: 4. CDR1 is SEHNR and CDR2 is FQNEAQ in the germline V gene (reference sequence). CDR3 size: 16 residues. This chain's CDR3 is CASSLTSGGSYNEQFF. CDR3 nucleotide sequence: TGTGCCAGCAGCTTGACTAGCGGGGGTTCATACAATGAGCAGTTCTTC.

This clonotype was counted many times. The rearrangement links TRBV20-1 to TRBJ2-7; D gene unclear. From germline, CDR1 is DFQATT and CDR2 SNEGSKA (reference sequence). The CDR3 runs 11 residues. V was cut by 2 bases and J by 4 bases, with 6 bases left in between. The CDR3 spells CSARKGYEQYF. Here the CDR3 DNA reads TGCAGTGCTAGAAAGGGTTACGAGCAGTACTTC.